The T cell receptor beta chain under discussion was sequenced for a study of T-cell memory formation after mild COVID-19. In this sample, this clonotype turned up once. Its antigen is unknown. TCRdb fed the 5' RACE reads into MiXCR, producing one record per CDR3 protein. The table has about 190,000 distinct CDR3 sequences, around 30% seen once. The study, taken as a whole, reports: Second-wave clones with a day 37 peak had unconfirmed SARS-CoV-2 specificity. Researchers found some responding clones in pre-infection memory, a sign that cross-reactive memory joined.

Sequencing was performed on PBMCs or a T cell subset sorted from them (not recorded which). The source is an adult woman who had mild COVID-19 (a few samples of this study predate the infection). Cell type and time point are not known.

Here the CDR3 DNA reads TGTGCCACCAGTGACCCCGGACAACCCTATGGCTACACCTTC. Amino acids: CATSDPGQPYGYTF. V and J are TRBV24-1 and TRBJ1-2; possibly TRBD1 for D (5 bases). V lost 4 bases and J lost 4, with 12 bases in between. CDR1 and CDR2 from the germline V gene are KGHDR and SFDVKD. The CDR3 length is 14 residues.